The entry below gives a single T cell receptor beta chain sequence along with its context. A single count supports this clonotype. Its target antigen remains unknown. The record has no base qualities; no much larger clone is one base away. V sheds 3 bases and J sheds 5 bases, leaving 17 bases between their ends. In the germline V gene (reference sequence), CDR1 corresponds to DFQATT and CDR2 to SNEGSKA. From cysteine to phenylalanine, the CDR3 is 15 amino acids long. Here the CDR3 DNA is all that survives: 45 bases in frame from base 1. The data are from a study of post-analysis software for immune sequencing data (dated by TCRdb to the mid-2010s). In terms of the full investigation: Disease courses on record covered relapsing-remitting, secondary progressive and progressive-relapsing multiple sclerosis, though some patients had no subtype annotation. The multiple sclerosis patient repertoires were compared with 11 previously published healthy control repertoires from donors aged 6 to 25 years. A subset of samples was prepared in parallel using single-end sample barcoding, then pooled and co-amplified after Illumina adapter ligation.

To demonstrate the VDJtools post-analysis software, the study profiled TCR beta repertoires from the peripheral blood of 13 young patients with multiple sclerosis. The patients with multiple sclerosis were children and adolescents between about 6 and 15 years of age. Broader findings and caveats from the paper: Direct clustering with F measure revealed strong co-clustering of samples prepared in the same batch, which led to a batch-effect correction. Normalized Chao1 diversity was significantly lower in multiple sclerosis patients than controls, suggesting substantial peripheral T-cell clonal expansion. Significantly higher frequencies in patients than in controls were found for several TRBV segments, including TRBV5-6, TRBV5-1 and TRBV20-1. The control group was slightly older than the multiple sclerosis patient group.

The library was produced with PCR. The sequencer was an Illumina HiSeq 2500. To reduce PCR and sequencing biases, unique molecular identifiers were built into the TCR beta cDNA libraries. About 500,000 cDNA molecules were obtained for every 1 to 10 million input T cells, so each molecule roughly corresponded to one T cell. The patient libraries were prepared and sequenced with the same protocol used for the earlier healthy control dataset. Within a given batch, samples were prepared together, multiplexed and sequenced on the same HiSeq lane. The authors processed their data as follows. MIGEC was used to process the raw barcoded reads, and molecular identifier groups with only a single read were discarded before consensus assembly and CDR3 extraction. Clonotype tables were post-analysed with VDJtools, and diversity was normalized by down-sampling all datasets to the smallest sample size. To correct batch-related cross-sample contamination, repertoire overlap clustering matched CDR3 amino acid sequences but not nucleotide sequences. TCRdb's own reprocessing of the public reads used fastp at Q25 and MiXCR and kept productive beta chains. All rows with the same CDR3 protein become a single entry with the most common DNA and genes. The V and J calls and clone size come from TCRdb's table, not from the authors' own analysis. This sample has some 890,000 distinct CDR3 sequences in its table, and roughly 50% of those were observed once. Jointly, the top ten make up about 4.5% of the sample.

Source material: blood. The sequence was collected from a girl under 18 with multiple sclerosis. Recombination linked TRBV20-1 to TRBJ1-5; tentative D gene TRBD1, with 5 bases matching. CDR3 loop: CSASLVGGSDQPQHF. In nucleotide form, the sequence is TGCAGTGCTAGTTTGGTCGGGGGAAGTGATCAGCCCCAGCATTTT.